This TCR beta chain was captured in a study of T cells in Graves' hyperthyroidism and ophthalmopathy (dated by TCRdb to about 2019). Regarding the study in general: A discovery cohort of roughly 100 patients, approximately 45 with Graves' ophthalmopathy and fewer than 65 with stable Graves' hyperthyroidism, was used to find distinguishing TCR V-J signatures. Prospective prediction of ophthalmopathy was tested in an independent validation cohort of about 19 hyperthyroidism patients and some 17 patients who later progressed to ophthalmopathy. The 75 to 100 discovery patients were divided at random into training and test sets in a 7:3 ratio. Thyroid tissue and blood T-cell repertoires from several Graves' hyperthyroidism patients were also compared in the study. Once sampling was done, hyperthyroidism patients were given methimazole at a starting dose of 30 mg daily, whereas ophthalmopathy patients were given high-dose intravenous methylprednisolone. The paper reports TCR Vbeta CDR3 sequencing of 130 to 150 peripheral blood samples: around 41 ophthalmopathy, about 75 hyperthyroidism and around 17 progressor patients.

Overall study results and their limits: In validation, the model predicted progression to ophthalmopathy with around 71% sensitivity and approximately 72% specificity, a median of 6.5 months before onset. Blood samples also contained most of the expanded thyroid clonotypes (frequency above 0.001), which suggests that blood repertoires may reflect thyroid immune responses. Sample size was not statistically predetermined, and blinding of investigators to group allocation was not performed. A model built on a 13 V-J signature distinguished ophthalmopathy from stable hyperthyroidism, reaching 85% to 90% sensitivity and 81.08% specificity in cross-validation and 80%/75% in testing.

Amplification of TCR beta CDR3 regions was carried out from RNA transcripts. For the first round of RT-PCR on the TCR CDR3, the HTBI primer set was used together with the Qiagen OneStep RT-PCR kit. Libraries were constructed in a second round of multiplex PCR, after which size selection and purification were carried out. Libraries were sequenced paired-end with 100 bp reads on an Illumina HiSeq2000. The original methods were these. SOAPnuke was used to process the raw data, throwing out any read that contained adapters or uncalled bases, had a mean Phred below 15, or lacked an exact constant-primer or identifier match. High-quality paired reads were merged using COPE v1.2.5, and each unique nucleotide sequence was defined as a clonotype. MiTCR v1.1 was used to align clonotypes to the IMGT TRBV, TRBD and TRBJ reference segments. The analysis was restricted to V-J combinations with a frequency above 0.0001, which together covered 98% to 99.2% of the repertoires. The TCS score was defined as F50 (clonal expansion) divided by E x V (chaos), with BLOSUM62-based TCRdist calculated between CDR3 peptides within each V-J. Welch's t-statistics and random forest reduced 514 V-J features to 13, which were used in a naive Bayes classifier (R e1071). Thyroid-blood repertoire similarity was quantified with the Morisita-Horn index. TCRdb trimmed the raw reads at Q25, called clones with MiXCR and kept productive beta chains. Each entry is one CDR3 protein sequence, shown with its most common DNA and genes. Here the V and J calls rest on TCRdb's processing, not on the authors' analysis. The table for this sample lists around 600,000 distinct CDR3 sequences; 40% to 55% of them were counted only once. Together, the top ten hold less than 8.5% of the sample.

The germline V end is reduced by 1 base and the J end by 10 bases; junction bases left unmatched: 3. The CDR3, cysteine through phenylalanine, is 14 amino acids long. The entry retains the CDR3 DNA only, 42 bases that are in frame from base 1. The germline V gene encodes CDR1 SEHNR and CDR2 FQNEAQ (reference sequence). Exclusion was applied to patients with uncontrolled infections, other autoimmune diseases, pregnancy or lactation. Diagnoses relied on clinical symptoms, serum thyroxine and TRAb, thyroid ultrasound and orbital computed tomography. Trizol reagent was used to extract total RNA, and RNA quality was then checked on an Agilent 2100 Bioanalyzer. This clonotype was picked up many times. Its antigen remains unidentified. Base qualities are not provided; no much larger clone lies one nucleotide away.

The source material was peripheral blood or thyroid tissue (not recorded which). The sequence came from an adult man with Graves' disease, either hyperthyroidism or ophthalmopathy (not recorded which). The rearranged chain carries TRBV7-9 and TRBJ1-6; 8 nucleotides in the junction match TRBD1. The DNA sequence is as follows: TGTGCCAGCAGCTTAGAGGGACAGGAATCACCCCTCCACTTT. Its amino acids are CASSLEGQESPLHF.